Below are 32 T cell receptor beta chains sequenced from a single sample in a study of blood T cell repertoires in COVID-19. Generated by immunoSEQ multiplex PCR, the TCRdb table keeps only in-frame clones and is missing some. Among approximately 350,000 clones, over 75% were seen once, and the ten largest hold about 2.7%. Sequenced material: PBMCs or T cells enriched from blood (not recorded which). The receptors shown here come from a woman aged 30 to 39 who had recovered from COVID-19.

The chain combines TRBV7-6 with TRBJ2-5, with D tentatively TRBD2 (5 bases). This CDR3 has 14 residues. Germline loops: CDR1 SGHVS, CDR2 FNYEAQ. V lost 5 bases to trimming and J lost 4 bases, with 14 bases between them. This CDR3 reads CASSPITEGETQYF. Written as DNA, the CDR3 is TGTGCCAGCAGCCCCATAACCGAGGGAGAGACCCAGTACTTC.

This chain uses TRBV7-9 with TRBJ1-6; 7 bases are a match to TRBD1. The CDR3 spans 15 residues. J gave up 6 bases and V 5 bases, and 7 bases lay outside the gene matches. The germline V gene encodes CDR1 SEHNR and CDR2 FQNEAQ (reference sequence). CDR3 in amino acids: CASSPGQAPNSPLHF. In DNA form, the CDR3 reads TGTGCCAGCAGCCCCGGACAGGCCCCTAATTCACCCCTCCACTTT.

This chain uses TRBV5-1 with TRBJ1-2, with 7 bases fitting TRBD1. The CDR3 sequence is 13 residues long. Trimming took 7 bases from V and 5 from J; bases not matched to a gene: 8. CDR1 SGHRS and CDR2 YFSETQ come from the germline V gene. CDR3 residues: CASAPGTEYGYTF. DNA of the CDR3: TGCGCCAGCGCCCCCGGGACAGAATATGGCTACACCTTC.

There are a few counts of this clone. The chain employs TRBV18 and TRBJ2-7; D ambiguous. In germline, CDR1 is KGHSH, CDR2 LQKENI. V was cut by 4 bases and J by 2 bases, with 12 bases left in between. The CDR3 length is 14 residues. The CDR3 bases are TGTGCCAGCTCACGTCCCACAGAAACCTACGAGCAGTACTTC. Its protein product is CASSRPTETYEQYF.

The V call is TRBV7-9, the J call TRBJ1-1, with TRBD1 identical over 7 bases. Germline V gene sequence: CDR1 SEHNR, CDR2 FQNEAQ (reference sequence). The CDR3 covers 11 residues. Germline trimming cut 5 bases from V and 7 bases from J; bases unmatched to any gene: 1. The CDR3 protein is CASSPGGEAFF. DNA for the CDR3: TGTGCCAGCAGCCCAGGGGGTGAAGCTTTCTTT.

J is TRBJ2-7 and V is TRBV7-9, with a possible D match to TRBD1 (6 bases). The CDR3 is made up of 13 amino acids. CDR1 and CDR2 from the germline V gene are SEHNR and FQNEAQ (reference sequence). V dropped 5 bases and J dropped 1 base, with 9 bases sitting between them. CDR3 sequence reads: CASSATGSYEQYF. Here the CDR3 DNA reads TGTGCCAGCAGCGCTACAGGGTCCTACGAGCAGTACTTC.

The CDR3 here is CASSQEGLAGVETQYF. The CDR3 DNA follows: TGTGCCAGCAGCCAAGAGGGACTAGCGGGAGTAGAGACCCAGTACTTC. The chain has TRBV4-2 and TRBJ2-5, with TRBD2 matching 14 bases. CDR1 is LGHNA, CDR2 YNFKEQ, per germline. This CDR3 region has 16 residues. Trimming at V came to 0 bases and at J to 4 bases, leaving 1 base not matched to a gene.

The rearrangement joins TRBV19 to TRBJ1-2; 9 bases map to TRBD1. J lost 6 bases, V lost 4 bases, and 3 bases had no gene match. The germline CDR1 and CDR2 sequences are LNHDA and SQIVND (reference sequence). This CDR3 spans 13 amino acids. The CDR3 DNA reads as TGTGCCAGTAGTACGGGACAGGGAGATGGCTACACCTTC. It is translated as CASSTGQGDGYTF.

The sample holds a few counts of this clone. This chain links TRBV2 with TRBJ2-3; D is unresolved. This CDR3 contains 14 residues. V lost 6 bases and J 2 bases, leaving 12 bases between the germline ends. Germline CDR1 SNHLY, CDR2 FYNNEI. CDR3 coding DNA: TGTGCCAGCAGGTTTACAGCCAACACAGATACGCAGTATTTT. It translates to CASRFTANTDTQYF.

This clone was detected only once. This sample also contains other DNA sequences that code for the same CDR3. J is TRBJ2-7 and V is TRBV6-5; D is unresolved. The CDR3 runs 13 residues. In germline, CDR1 is MNHEY, CDR2 SVGAGI. Trimming pared 2 bases from V and 1 base from J, leaving 6 bases between. CDR3 protein: CASSYRSSYEQYF. In DNA, the CDR3 is TGTGCCAGCAGTTACAGGAGTTCCTACGAGCAGTACTTC.

This clone came up once. The V and J genes are TRBV6-1 and TRBJ2-7; D is ambiguous. Germline assignment: CDR1 MNHNS and CDR2 SASEGT. The V gene lost 2 bases and the J gene lost 2 bases, with 7 bases spanning the gap. The length of the CDR3 is 13 residues. The chain's CDR3 is CASSEQVAYEQYF. Written as DNA, the CDR3 is TGTGCCAGCAGTGAACAGGTAGCCTACGAGCAGTACTTC.

This sequence joins TRBV11-2 and TRBJ1-4, with 11 bases matching TRBD1. The germline gives CDR1 SGHAT, CDR2 FQNNGV. J lost 8 bases, V lost 5 bases, and 7 bases had no gene match. This CDR3 is 15 amino acids long. CDR3 residues: CASSPGQGASEKLFF. The CDR3 DNA follows: TGTGCCAGCAGCCCAGGACAGGGGGCATCGGAAAAACTGTTTTTT.

This clone was detected once. The rearrangement links TRBV5-1 to TRBJ2-7, with D possibly matching TRBD2 (5 bases). The CDR3 consists of 13 residues. CDR1 and CDR2 from the germline V gene are SGHRS and YFSETQ. Trimming left V 2 bases short and J 2 bases short, with 8 bases between. The CDR3 protein is CASSFGVTYEQYF. CDR3 in DNA: TGCGCCAGCAGCTTCGGGGTTACCTACGAGCAGTACTTC.

The chain employs TRBV18 and TRBJ1-4; maybe TRBD1 (5 bases). The CDR3 has 15 amino acids. Trimming shortened V by 0 bases and J by 5 bases, and 10 bases separated the two germline ends. Germline-derived CDR1 and CDR2 are KGHSH and LQKENI. The CDR3 region is CASSPPRQGNEKLFF. CDR3 nucleotide sequence: TGTGCCAGCTCACCACCGAGGCAGGGAAATGAAAAACTGTTTTTT.

The chain uses TRBV5-8 and TRBJ2-7, with D possibly matching TRBD1 (6 bases). Germline V CDR1 and CDR2: SGHTS, YDEGEE. This CDR3 is 16 amino acids long. Trimming left V 1 base short and J 5 bases short, with 19 bases between. For the CDR3, the DNA is TGTGCCAGCAGCTTGAAGGGGGTAACCACTGAGGACGAGCAGTACTTC. This translates into CASSLKGVTTEDEQYF.

CDR3 region: CASSVPDNEQFF. In DNA form, the CDR3 reads TGTGCCAGCAGTGTTCCGGACAATGAGCAGTTCTTC. The chain joins TRBV2 to TRBJ2-1, with D unclear. The CDR3 has 12 amino acids. V was shortened by 4 bases and J by 5 bases, with 6 bases between the two germline ends. CDR1 and CDR2 (germline): SNHLY, FYNNEI.

This clone was detected a few times. The chain links TRBV27 to TRBJ1-1; TRBD1 might be the D (5 bases). Germline V lookup: CDR1 MNHEY, CDR2 SMNVEV (reference sequence). The CDR3 covers 13 residues. Trimming removed 3 bases from V and 4 bases from J, with 9 bases in between. CDR3 sequence reads: CASSLDKSTEAFF. Written as DNA, the CDR3 is TGTGCCAGCAGTTTGGACAAATCCACTGAAGCTTTCTTT.

The V gene is TRBV24-1, the J gene TRBJ2-1; D gene unclear. V lost 4 bases and J 8 bases, leaving 8 bases between the germline ends. CDR1 is KGHDR and CDR2 is SFDVKD in the germline V gene. CDR3 length equals 12 residues. The CDR3 loop reads CATSDPHDEQFF. CDR3 nucleotides: TGTGCCACCAGTGACCCCCATGATGAGCAGTTCTTC.

In this sample, this clone turned up a few times. The chain carries TRBV27 and TRBJ1-2; no clear D gene. V was shortened by 6 bases and J by 6 bases, with 23 bases between the two germline ends. CDR1 is MNHEY and CDR2 is SMNVEV in the germline V gene (reference sequence). This CDR3 is 16 amino acids long. The DNA for the CDR3 is TGTGCCAGCAGCCCCAGCGAGGAGCAGACCTCTCATGGCTACACCTTC. This gives the protein CASSPSEEQTSHGYTF.

The chain has TRBV19 and TRBJ2-6; the D is unclear. The CDR3 contains 15 residues. In germline, CDR1 is LNHDA, CDR2 SQIVND (reference sequence). The V gene lost 5 bases and the J gene lost 4 bases, with 12 bases spanning the gap. The CDR3 is CASSPSQSGANVLTF. Written as DNA, the CDR3 is TGTGCCAGTAGTCCTTCACAATCCGGGGCCAACGTCCTGACTTTC.

The J gene is TRBJ2-7, the V gene TRBV19; 12 nucleotides agree with TRBD2. V dropped 4 bases and J dropped 8; count of bases not matched to a gene: 6. This CDR3 contains 14 residues. CDR1 is LNHDA and CDR2 is SQIVND in the germline V gene (reference sequence). The CDR3: CASSTGLAGYKQYF. As DNA, the CDR3 is TGTGCCAGTAGTACGGGACTAGCGGGTTACAAGCAGTACTTC. The full variable domain, completed using reference TRBV19 and TRBJ2-7, is DGGITQSPKYLFRKEGQNVTLSCEQNLNHDAMYWYRQDPGQGLRLIYYSQIVNDFQKGDIAEGYSVSREKKESFPLTVTSAQKNPTAFYLCASSTGLAGYKQYFGPGTRLTVT.

The chain has TRBV7-9 and TRBJ1-1; no reliable D call. The CDR3 is 12 amino acids. V was pared by 1 base and J by 6 bases, with 6 bases between. CDR1 and CDR2 (germline): SEHNR, FQNEAQ (reference sequence). The chain's CDR3 is CASSLDGAEAFF. CDR3 DNA sequence: TGTGCCAGCAGCTTAGACGGGGCTGAAGCTTTCTTT. Complete variable domain (other parts from reference TRBV7-9 and TRBJ1-1): DTGVSQNPRHKITKRGQNVTFRCDPISEHNRLYWYRQTLGQGPEFLTYFQNEAQLEKSRLLSDRFSAERPKGSFSTLEIQRTEQGDSAMYLCASSLDGAEAFFGQGTRLTVV.

The chain links TRBV3-1 (or the pseudogene TRBV3-2) to TRBJ2-5, with a weak D call TRBD1 (5 bases). CDR1 is LGHDT, CDR2 YNNKEL, per germline (reference sequence). The CDR3 spans 17 residues. Between the trimmed V and J ends, which lost 4 bases and 5 bases, there was a span of 23 bases. The CDR3: CASSLSSNLGVLETQYF. Written as DNA, the CDR3 is TGTGCCAGCAGCCTATCGTCAAACCTAGGGGTTTTGGAGACCCAGTACTTC.

This chain links TRBV25-1 with TRBJ2-5; no reliable D call. The CDR3 covers 13 residues. Trimming pared 1 base from V and 5 bases from J, leaving 8 bases between. The germline V gene has CDR1 MGHDK and CDR2 SYGVNS. CDR3: CASSEFIEETQYF. CDR3 in DNA: TGTGCCAGCAGTGAATTTATTGAGGAGACCCAGTACTTC.

This clone was seen only a few times. The chain combines TRBV6-4 with TRBJ2-1, with TRBD2 identical over 7 bases. Germline CDR1 is MRHNA and CDR2 is SNTAGT. V dropped 4 bases and J dropped 2; count of bases not matched to a gene: 8. The CDR3 spans 16 residues. The CDR3 protein is CASSANPGGPYNEQFF. In DNA, the CDR3 is TGTGCCAGCAGTGCTAATCCGGGAGGCCCCTACAATGAGCAGTTCTTC.

This chain joins TRBV5-1 and TRBJ2-7; 7 positions agree with TRBD1. The junction had 10 bases not matched to a gene; V was cut back by 3 bases and J by 4 bases. The CDR3 has 15 amino acids. The germline V gene encodes CDR1 SGHRS and CDR2 YFSETQ. In DNA form, the CDR3 reads TGCGCCAGCAGCTCATCCGGGACAGCCAGTTACGAGCAGTACTTC. Residues: CASSSSGTASYEQYF.

This sequence joins TRBV30 and TRBJ1-6, with TRBD1 identical over 7 bases. Per germline, CDR1 GTSNPN and CDR2 SVGIG (reference sequence). Trimming at V came to 2 bases and at J to 8 bases, leaving 3 bases not matched to a gene. This CDR3 contains 13 residues. The CDR3 loop reads CAWSRDSHSPLHF. CDR3 in DNA: TGTGCCTGGAGTCGGGACAGCCATTCACCCCTCCACTTT.

The chain employs TRBV5-1 and TRBJ1-2; 7 bases align to TRBD1. CDR3 length equals 14 residues. Germline CDR1 is SGHRS and CDR2 is YFSETQ. J was trimmed by 6 bases and V by 4 bases; bases with no gene match: 9. The CDR3 DNA reads TGCGCCAGCAGCATCCAAGACAGGGCTGATGGCTACACCTTC. Encoded protein: CASSIQDRADGYTF. The complete variable domain, with remaining parts taken from reference TRBV5-1 and TRBJ1-2, reads KAGVTQTPRYLIKTRGQQVTLSCSPISGHRSVSWYQQTPGQGLQFLFEYFSETQRNKGNFPGRFSGRQFSNSRSEMNVSTLELGDSALYLCASSIQDRADGYTFGSGTRLTVV.

The CDR3 is CASSPRHRPNTEAFF. In nucleotides, the CDR3 is TGTGCCAGCAGTCCCCGACACAGGCCGAACACTGAAGCTTTCTTT. The chain employs TRBV25-1 and TRBJ1-1, with D possibly TRBD1 on 5 matching bases. This CDR3 has 15 residues. The V end lost 5 bases, the J end lost 1 base, and 14 bases lay between the germline ends. Germline lookup yields CDR1 MGHDK and CDR2 SYGVNS.

The CDR3 DNA follows: TGTGCCAGCAGCTGGTCGGGGAGTGATGCGTCCCTCCACTTT. Its translation is CASSWSGSDASLHF. The chain links TRBV7-8 to TRBJ1-6; no firm D call. The germline V gene has CDR1 SGHVS and CDR2 FQNEAQ. The CDR3 is 14 residues long. With 4 bases removed from V and 14 bases from J, the gap between germline ends came to 18 bases.

V is TRBV28 and J is TRBJ2-7; 10 bases fit TRBD1. Germline V lookup: CDR1 MDHEN, CDR2 SYDVKM. This CDR3 contains 14 residues. After removal of 6 bases from V and 7 bases from J, the junction contained 9 bases not matched to a gene. CDR3 sequence (DNA): TGTGCCAGCAGGATCGGACAGGGGGTCGGGGAGCAGTACTTC. This gives the protein CASRIGQGVGEQYF. Full variable domain (missing parts from reference TRBV28 and TRBJ2-7): DVKVTQSSRYLVKRTGEKVFLECVQDMDHENMFWYRQDPGLGLRLIYFSYDVKMKEKGDIPEGYSVSREKKERFSLILESASTNQTSMYLCASRIGQGVGEQYFGPGTRLTVT.

The chain joins TRBV7-6 to TRBJ2-3, with TRBD1 matching 9 bases. The ends lost 2 bases at V and 6 bases at J; junction bases unmatched: 15. The CDR3 has 18 amino acids. CDR1 is SGHVS, CDR2 FNYEAQ, per germline. The CDR3 protein is CASSLRGKTDRGMDTQYF. The CDR3 nucleotides are TGTGCCAGCAGCTTAAGGGGGAAAACGGACAGGGGAATGGATACGCAGTATTTT.